This T cell receptor beta chain was retrieved from a study of T-cell memory formation after mild COVID-19. Germline trimming cut 6 bases from V and 4 bases from J; bases unmatched to any gene: 10. CDR1 SGHTA and CDR2 FQGNSA come from the germline V gene. The CDR3 runs 16 residues. TCRdb recomputed calls from the 5' RACE reads with MiXCR, one row per CDR3 protein. In the table there are about 6,500 distinct CDR3 sequences, roughly 60% of which are singletons. The chain links TRBV7-2 to TRBJ2-3, with 10 bases fitting TRBD2. The sample was PBMCs or a T cell subset sorted from them (not recorded which). The receptor's source is an adult who had mild COVID-19 (a few samples of this study predate the infection). Cell type and time point are not known. The CDR3, as DNA: TGTGCCAGCAGAACTCAAGCTAGCGGGGGTGCAGATACGCAGTATTTT. As protein: CASRTQASGGADTQYF.